A selection of T cell receptor beta chains follows, all from one sample in a study of a mutant IDH1 vaccine in newly diagnosed glioma. Which antigens these TCRs recognize remains unknown. Clones were sequenced by immunoSEQ multiplex PCR, and TCRdb holds only the in-frame ones, with some missing. Among around 54,000 clones, about 87% were seen once, and the ten largest hold roughly 1.5%. The material was PBMCs, obtained from a glioma patient whose treatment included an IDH1 peptide vaccine. The receptors were gathered from a man in his forties with glioma. CDR3s include the opening cysteine and the closing phenylalanine or tryptophan. The order of the fields is V gene, clone size, D gene, J gene, CDR3 DNA, CDR3 protein. A D gene is named only where the DNA matches it firmly. The listing skips clone size in some rows; elsewhere it reads once, few, many or a size class.

V: TRBV19; size: NA; D: NA; J: TRBJ2-7; DNA: TGTGCCAGTAGTAGGACCTCTACTATAACCTACGAGCAGTACTTC; CDR3: CASSRTSTITYEQYF
V: TRBV19; size: NA; D: TRBD1; J: TRBJ1-1; DNA: TGTGCCAGTACGGGACAGACCCCTGAAGCTTTCTTT; CDR3: CASTGQTPEAFF
V: TRBV9; size: NA; D: NA; J: TRBJ1-1; DNA: TGTGCCAGCAGCACTCAGGGGTACACTGAAGCTTTCTTT; CDR3: CASSTQGYTEAFF
V: TRBV5-1; size: NA; D: NA; J: TRBJ2-7; DNA: TGCGCCAGCAGCCTGCGGCCAATGTTCGACGAGCAGTACTTC; CDR3: CASSLRPMFDEQYF
V: TRBV19; size: NA; D: TRBD1; J: TRBJ1-5; DNA: TGTGCCACGGCGGGAGGAGGGGGCATCGGCAATCAGCCCCAGCATTTT; CDR3: CATAGGGGIGNQPQHF
V: TRBV7-2; size: NA; D: NA; J: TRBJ2-7; DNA: TGTGCCAGCAGCTTTGAGGTGAATTTTGGGGAGCAGTACTTC; CDR3: CASSFEVNFGEQYF
V: TRBV5-4; size: once; D: NA; J: TRBJ2-3; DNA: TGTGCCAGCAGCTCACCCCGGGCAGGGAACACAGATACGCAGTATTTT; CDR3: CASSSPRAGNTDTQYF
V: TRBV30; size: NA; D: NA; J: TRBJ2-5; DNA: TGTGCCTGGATGGGGGTAGAGACCCAGTACTTC; CDR3: CAWMGVETQYF
V: TRBV4-1; size: NA; D: TRBD2; J: TRBJ2-7; DNA: TGCGCCAGCAGCTCCCCGGGGGGGTACTACGAGCAGTACTTC; CDR3: CASSSPGGYYEQYF
V: TRBV5-1; size: NA; D: TRBD2; J: TRBJ2-1; DNA: TGCGCCAGCAGCGCGGGAGCATCCTACAATGAGCAGTTCTTC; CDR3: CASSAGASYNEQFF
V: TRBV9; size: NA; D: NA; J: TRBJ2-1; DNA: TGTGCCAGCAGCGTATTGACGCGGGGAAACAATGAGCAGTTCTTC; CDR3: CASSVLTRGNNEQFF
V: TRBV27; size: NA; D: TRBD1; J: TRBJ1-4; DNA: TGTGCCAGCAGTTTCGCCGGGACAGGGGTTGAAAAACTGTTTTTT; CDR3: CASSFAGTGVEKLFF
V: TRBV13; size: NA; D: NA; J: TRBJ2-3; DNA: TGTGCCAGCAGCTTAGTCAGGGCCACAGATACGCAGTATTTT; CDR3: CASSLVRATDTQYF
V: TRBV6-1; size: NA; D: NA; J: TRBJ2-7; DNA: TGTGCCAGCAGTGGATCTACAGGAGCCTACGAGCAGTACTTC; CDR3: CASSGSTGAYEQYF
V: TRBV5-1; size: once; D: NA; J: TRBJ2-2; DNA: TGCGCCAGCAGCTTGGGGGCGAACACCGGGGAGCTGTTTTTT; CDR3: CASSLGANTGELFF
V: TRBV6-5; size: NA; D: TRBD1; J: TRBJ2-1; DNA: TGTGCCAGCAGCCCCGGGACAGGGTTGTTCAATGAGCAGTTCTTC; CDR3: CASSPGTGLFNEQFF
V: TRBV5-8; size: NA; D: NA; J: TRBJ2-7; DNA: TGTGCCAGCAGCCCCGGGACCCCCTACTCCTACGAGCAGTACTTC; CDR3: CASSPGTPYSYEQYF
V: TRBV5-1; size: NA; D: TRBD1; J: TRBJ1-4; DNA: TGCGCCAGCAGCGTGGCGGACAGGGAAAATGAAAAACTGTTTTTT; CDR3: CASSVADRENEKLFF
V: TRBV28; size: NA; D: TRBD1; J: TRBJ1-3; DNA: TGTGCCAGCAGTCCCCAGGGACAGGCGTACTCTGGAAACACCATATATTTT; CDR3: CASSPQGQAYSGNTIYF
V: TRBV2; size: once; D: NA; J: TRBJ2-4; DNA: TGTGCCAGCATCGCCGAGGGGAACATTCAGTACTTC; CDR3: CASIAEGNIQYF
V: TRBV5-6; size: once; D: TRBD1; J: TRBJ1-5; DNA: TGTGCCAGCAGCATTCTAAACAGGGGAGGGTTTCAGCATTTT; CDR3: CASSILNRGGFQHF
V: TRBV4-1; size: NA; D: TRBD2; J: TRBJ2-5; DNA: TGCGCCAGCAGCCAAGATCGGGGGGGAGAGACCCAGTACTTC; CDR3: CASSQDRGGETQYF
V: TRBV23-1; size: NA; D: TRBD1; J: TRBJ1-2; DNA: TGCGCCAGCAGTTCCCCGGGACAGCCATCCTATGGCTACACCTTC; CDR3: CASSSPGQPSYGYTF
V: TRBV18; size: NA; D: NA; J: TRBJ2-5; DNA: TGTGCCAGCTCTCCTCGGGAAGAGACCCAGTACTTC; CDR3: CASSPREETQYF